This TCR beta chain originates from a study of blood T cell repertoires in COVID-19. Across the whole study: In each case, the material was cDNA or gDNA derived from T cells, B-cell-depleted T cells, or PBMCs.

CDR1 LGHDT and CDR2 YNNKEL come from the germline V gene (reference sequence). V lost 2 bases and J lost 0; bases outside the gene matches: 5. The CDR3 extends over 16 amino acids. Methods used by the authors: Amplification with reference gene primers provided the estimates of nucleated cell counts. TCRdb keeps only in-frame clones here, not all; method: immunoSEQ multiplex PCR. D and trimming come from the DNA, and the V and J calls and clone size come from that table. The sample consists of 150,000 to 200,000 clones, approximately 82% of them appearing once. Sequencing was performed on peripheral blood. This chain joins TRBV3-1 (or the pseudogene TRBV3-2) and TRBJ1-2; TRBD1 aligns across 8 bases. The TCR originated in a woman in her forties with COVID-19, enrolled during active disease. The CDR3 protein is CASSQSDRAPNYGYTF. CDR3 DNA: TGTGCCAGCAGCCAATCGGACAGGGCCCCTAACTATGGCTACACCTTC.